These 5 T cell receptor beta chains came from one sample sequenced in a study of technical replicates of blood from a handful of donors. Libraries were prepared by immunoSEQ multiplex PCR; TCRdb keeps only in-frame clonotypes and omits some of them. The sample includes 75,000 to 95,000 clones, almost 97% of them seen just once. The sample consisted of T cells isolated from PBMCs. The origin of the receptors is a human donor in good health.

The rearrangement links TRBV6-1 to TRBJ1-1; D is undetermined. V dropped 0 bases and J dropped 1 base, with 6 bases sitting between them. The CDR3 covers 14 residues. From germline, CDR1 is MNHNS and CDR2 SASEGT. For the CDR3, the DNA is TGTGCCAGCAGTGAAGCCGGGAGGAACACTGAAGCTTTCTTT. Its protein product is CASSEAGRNTEAFF.

The chain joins TRBV5-5 to TRBJ2-7; 10 bases map to TRBD1. CDR1 and CDR2 from the germline V gene are SGHKS and YYEKEE (reference sequence). This CDR3 has 17 residues. The V gene end was trimmed by 5 bases and the J gene end by 6 bases; junction bases not matched to a gene: 17. The CDR3, as DNA: TGTGCCAGCAGGACGACAGGGGGCTTAATCCTTTCGGGCGAGCAGTACTTC. Its protein is CASRTTGGLILSGEQYF.

The J gene is TRBJ2-1, the V gene TRBV10-2; 10 nucleotides line up with TRBD2. Trimming removed 4 bases from V and 7 bases from J; junction bases left unmatched: 4. The CDR3 totals 14 residues. From germline, CDR1 is WSHSY and CDR2 SAAADI. The CDR3 loop reads CASSGSSGRNEQFF. The DNA for the CDR3 is TGCGCCAGCAGTGGCTCTAGCGGGAGAAATGAGCAGTTCTTC.

In DNA form, the CDR3 reads TGTGCCAGCTCACTAACAGGGGACGGAGGCTATGGCTACACCTTC. It specifies CASSLTGDGGYGYTF. The V and J genes are TRBV18 and TRBJ1-2, with 7 bases fitting TRBD1. J was trimmed by 4 bases and V by 4 bases; bases with no gene match: 9. This CDR3 region has 15 residues. Germline V gene lookup returns CDR1 KGHSH and CDR2 LQKENI.

The rearrangement links TRBV9 to TRBJ1-1; 8 bases are shared with TRBD1. From germline, CDR1 is SGDLS and CDR2 YYNGEE. Germline trimming cut 4 bases from V and 1 base from J; bases unmatched to any gene: 12. The CDR3 length is 17 residues. CDR3 amino acids: CASSPSLQGAANTEAFF. The CDR3 DNA is TGTGCCAGCAGCCCCAGCCTCCAGGGGGCGGCGAACACTGAAGCTTTCTTT.